This T cell receptor beta chain was identified in a study of T cell responses to AZD1222 COVID-19 vaccine. Overall study findings and caveats: Repertoires were sampled only after the peak T cell response. Targeting of unmutated variant regions was reportedly seen in nearly half of spike-specific TCRs.

On this clone: Its target is unknown.

Some clones are missing from TCRdb's copy, which holds only in-frame ones; the method was immunoSEQ multiplex PCR. The sample has approximately 97,000 clones, approximately 81% seen once. Sequencing used peripheral blood, obtained on day 0 of AZD1222 vaccination. The receptor comes from an adult in good health.

The CDR3 region has the DNA TGTGCCAGCAGTTTATTGTCCGCCCCCGGGGGCAATGGCTACACCTTC. This sequence encodes CASSLLSAPGGNGYTF. The chain is built from TRBV28 and TRBJ1-2; TRBD1 might be the D (6 bases). The CDR3 spans 16 residues. Looked up from germline, CDR1 is MDHEN and CDR2 is SYDVKM. V was pared by 1 base and J by 6 bases, with 18 bases between.